This T cell receptor (beta chain) was documented in a study of blood T cell repertoires in COVID-19 (dated by TCRdb to about 2020). Study-level background: Collaborator samples came from the United States, Italy and Spain and covered acute and convalescent phases of COVID-19. Samples came from the ongoing ImmuneRACE study (first 160 participants) plus 1,254 subjects from 6 global collaborators. A freely available public database, intended as a resource for researchers studying the immune response to SARS-CoV-2, is where the repertoires were released. Where available, HLA class I and class II types were obtained from metadata supplied by the sample provider rather than from assay-based typing. The prospective study material was composed of cDNA or gDNA derived from T cells, B-cell-depleted T cells, or PBMCs. Nearly every sample came with metadata listing a de-identified subject ID, COVID-19 status, age in years and sex. Deeply sampled blood TCRbeta repertoires from subjects exposed to, actively infected with, or recovered from COVID-19 were included in the dataset. Overall results and qualifications from the work: Clinical and demographic metadata were provided uncurated, with the amount varying by source and participant.

The immunoSEQ Assay, a bias-controlled multiplex PCR, was used to amplify TCRbeta CDR3 regions from genomic DNA. On the study's bioinformatics: Nucleated cell counts per sample were estimated from amplification of reference gene primers within the assay. To quantify the absolute abundance of each unique TCRbeta CDR3 rearrangement, sequence reads were collapsed and filtered. For each sample, productive Simpson clonality was calculated as the square root of Simpson's diversity index over productive rearrangements. TCRdb retrieved this table from immuneACCESS and kept in-frame rearrangements only. Not all clones are present; in checked studies, unresolved V genes account for under half, and no reason is known for the remainder. The V and J calls and clone size were taken over from that table, and D and trimming were inferred from the DNA. The sample table holds around 370,000 clones, of which 80% to 90% were seen once. The ten largest account for roughly 6.3% of the sample.

In the case of this clone: There is no known antigen for this receptor. Base qualities are not at hand, and no much larger clone is one base apart.

One collaborating source in Seattle enrolled patients during active infection and followed them longitudinally through the course of disease. Each collaborating institution followed its own protocols to collect whole blood in K2EDTA tubes. For TCRbeta analysis, collaborators shipped samples in one of three forms: frozen whole blood, isolated PBMCs, or DNA extracted from either of those sample types. As encoded in the germline V gene, CDR1 is MGHRA while CDR2 is YSYEKL. The CDR3 spans 14 residues, from the cysteine through the phenylalanine. The retained sequence is limited to the CDR3, 42 bases, with the frame set at the first base. V is cut by 3 bases and J by 4 bases, and the space between the germline ends is 12 bases.

This chain joins TRBV4-1 to TRBJ1-1; TRBD1 is a weak D gene call, 6 bases matching. This TCR derives from a woman aged 50 to 65 with COVID-19, enrolled during active disease. The sample taken for sequencing was peripheral blood. The DNA sequence is given as TGCGCCAGCAGCCAGGATGACAGGCTCACTGAAGCTTTCTTT. The translation is CASSQDDRLTEAFF.